This T cell receptor beta chain was obtained from a study of shared clonotypes between healthy human individuals. The assay was immunoSEQ multiplex PCR, and TCRdb's table has in-frame clones only and misses some. The repertoire holds more than 850,000 clones, with approximately 80% as singletons. Comment on this clone: Its antigen is still unknown. The sample contains more than one DNA sequence encoding this CDR3.

General study points: An expected dependence of interdonor clonotype sharing on sequencing depth was noted. Naive subsets tended to show greater estimated richness than memory subsets. Around 5.3% of naive CD4 clonotypes were shared across four donors.

Sequenced: memory CD4+ T cells from PBMCs. The subset: CD45RA-negative fraction. This clonotype was sampled from a man younger than 35 in good health. Some clones in this sample may be carry-over from other donors' samples.

The CDR3 loop reads CASSWTDYGYTF. CDR3 DNA sequence: TGTGCCAGCAGTTGGACTGACTATGGCTACACCTTC. The rearrangement uses TRBV28 and TRBJ1-2; D is ambiguous. Germline CDR1 MDHEN, CDR2 SYDVKM. V was shortened by 4 bases and J by 3 bases, with 6 bases between the two germline ends. The CDR3 length is 12 residues.